This T cell receptor (beta chain) originates from a study of cytomegalovirus exposure and HLA in healthy donors. This clone was counted once. Per the germline V gene, CDR1 is LNHDA and CDR2 is SQIVND (reference sequence). The trim removed 3 bases at V and 2 bases at J, leaving 6 bases unmatched. The CDR3 is made up of 16 amino acids. The PCR was carried out with 60 Vbeta primers and 13 Jbeta primers. Clones were read by immunoSEQ multiplex PCR, and TCRdb kept only the in-frame ones, dropping some. The data show 150,000 to 200,000 clones, 65% to 80% seen once. The receptor comes from a female donor in good health and CMV-seronegative. The chain recombines TRBV19 with TRBJ2-2; 7 positions agree with TRBD2. The sample comprised PBMCs. CDR3 loop: CASSIGPAGNTGELFF. The CDR3 DNA reads TGTGCCAGTAGTATTGGTCCAGCGGGAAACACCGGGGAGCTGTTTTTT.